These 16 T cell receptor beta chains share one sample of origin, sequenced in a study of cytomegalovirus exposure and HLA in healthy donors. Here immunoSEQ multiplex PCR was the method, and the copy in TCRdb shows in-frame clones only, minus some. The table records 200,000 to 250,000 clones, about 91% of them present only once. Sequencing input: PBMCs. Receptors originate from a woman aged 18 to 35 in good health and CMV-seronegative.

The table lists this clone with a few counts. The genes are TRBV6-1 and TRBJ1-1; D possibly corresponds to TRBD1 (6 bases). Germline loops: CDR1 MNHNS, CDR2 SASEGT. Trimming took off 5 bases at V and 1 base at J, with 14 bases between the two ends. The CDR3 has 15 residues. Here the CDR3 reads CASSCKRGQNTEAFF. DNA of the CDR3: TGTGCCAGCAGTTGCAAAAGGGGACAGAACACTGAAGCTTTCTTT.

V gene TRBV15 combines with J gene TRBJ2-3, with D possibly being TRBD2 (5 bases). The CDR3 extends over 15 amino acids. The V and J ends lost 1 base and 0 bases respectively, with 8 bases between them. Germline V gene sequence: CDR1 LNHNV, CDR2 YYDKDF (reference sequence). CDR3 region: CATSRVRGSTDTQYF. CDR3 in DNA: TGTGCCACCAGCAGAGTACGCGGGAGCACAGATACGCAGTATTTT.

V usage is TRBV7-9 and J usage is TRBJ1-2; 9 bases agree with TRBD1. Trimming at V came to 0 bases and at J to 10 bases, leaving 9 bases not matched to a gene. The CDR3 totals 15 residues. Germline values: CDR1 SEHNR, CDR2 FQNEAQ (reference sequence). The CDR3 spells CASSLANWDRVYYTF. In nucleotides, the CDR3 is TGTGCCAGCAGCTTAGCGAATTGGGACAGGGTTTACTACACCTTC.

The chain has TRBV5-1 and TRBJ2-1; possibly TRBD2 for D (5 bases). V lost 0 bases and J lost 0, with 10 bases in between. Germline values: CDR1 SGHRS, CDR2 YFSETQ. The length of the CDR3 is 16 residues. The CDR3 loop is CASSLERTGSYNEQFF. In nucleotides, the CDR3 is TGCGCCAGCAGCTTGGAGCGGACGGGCTCCTACAATGAGCAGTTCTTC.

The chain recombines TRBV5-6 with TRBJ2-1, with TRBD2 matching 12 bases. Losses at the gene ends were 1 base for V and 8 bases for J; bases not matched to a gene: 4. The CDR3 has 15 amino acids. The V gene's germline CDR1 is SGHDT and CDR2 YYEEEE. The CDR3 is CASSLRLAGGDEQFF. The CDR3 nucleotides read TGTGCCAGCAGCTTGCGGCTAGCGGGAGGGGATGAGCAGTTCTTC. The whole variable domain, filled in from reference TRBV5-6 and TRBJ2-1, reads DAGVTQSPTHLIKTRGQQVTLRCSPKSGHDTVSWYQQALGQGPQFIFQYYEEEERQRGNFPDRFSGHQFPNYSSELNVNALLLGDSALYLCASSLRLAGGDEQFFGPGTRLTVL.

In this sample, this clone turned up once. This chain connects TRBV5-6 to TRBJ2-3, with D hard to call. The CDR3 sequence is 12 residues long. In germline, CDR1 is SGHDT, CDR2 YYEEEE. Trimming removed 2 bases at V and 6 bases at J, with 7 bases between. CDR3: CASSFQVDTQYF. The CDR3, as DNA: TGTGCCAGCAGCTTTCAGGTGGATACGCAGTATTTT.

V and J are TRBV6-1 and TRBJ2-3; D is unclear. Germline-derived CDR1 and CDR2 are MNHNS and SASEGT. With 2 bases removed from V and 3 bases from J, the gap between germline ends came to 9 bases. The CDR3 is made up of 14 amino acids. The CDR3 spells CASSESPETDTQYF. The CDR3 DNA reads TGTGCCAGCAGTGAATCGCCGGAGACAGATACGCAGTATTTT.

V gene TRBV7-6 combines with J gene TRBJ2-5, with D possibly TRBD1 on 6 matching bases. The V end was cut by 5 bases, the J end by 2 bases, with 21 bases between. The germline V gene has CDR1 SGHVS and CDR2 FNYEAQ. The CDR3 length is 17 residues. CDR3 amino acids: CASSTSPGVRHQETQYF. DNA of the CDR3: TGTGCCAGCAGCACGAGCCCAGGGGTCCGCCATCAAGAGACCCAGTACTTC.

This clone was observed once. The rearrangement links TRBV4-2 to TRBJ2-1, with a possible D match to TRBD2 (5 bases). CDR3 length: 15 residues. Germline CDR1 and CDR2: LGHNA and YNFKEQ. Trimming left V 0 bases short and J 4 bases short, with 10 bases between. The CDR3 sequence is CASSQDWLAYNEQFF. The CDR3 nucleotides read TGTGCCAGCAGCCAAGATTGGCTAGCTTACAATGAGCAGTTCTTC.

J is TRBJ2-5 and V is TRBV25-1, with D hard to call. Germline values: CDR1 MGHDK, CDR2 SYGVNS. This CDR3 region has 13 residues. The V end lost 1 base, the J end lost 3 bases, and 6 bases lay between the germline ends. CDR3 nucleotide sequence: TGTGCCAGCAGTGAATCTGCAGAAGAGACCCAGTACTTC. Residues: CASSESAEETQYF.

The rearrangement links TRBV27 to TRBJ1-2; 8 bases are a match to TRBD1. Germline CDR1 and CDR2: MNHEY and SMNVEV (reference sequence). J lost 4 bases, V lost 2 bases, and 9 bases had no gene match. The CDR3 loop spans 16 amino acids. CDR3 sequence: CASSLSQGAQSYGYTF. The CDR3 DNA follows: TGTGCCAGCAGTTTAAGCCAGGGGGCTCAGAGCTATGGCTACACCTTC.

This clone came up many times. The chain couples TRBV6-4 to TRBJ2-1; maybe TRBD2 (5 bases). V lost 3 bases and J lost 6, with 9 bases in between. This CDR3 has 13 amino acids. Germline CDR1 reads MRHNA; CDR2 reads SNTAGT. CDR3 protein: CASSDSEANEQFF. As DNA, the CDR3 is TGTGCCAGCAGTGATTCGGAGGCCAATGAGCAGTTCTTC.

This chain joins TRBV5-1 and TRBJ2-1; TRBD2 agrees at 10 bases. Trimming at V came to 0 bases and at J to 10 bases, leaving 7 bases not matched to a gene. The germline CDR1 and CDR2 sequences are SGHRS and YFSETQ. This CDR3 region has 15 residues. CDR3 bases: TGCGCCAGCAGCTTGGGGCCGGCTAGCGGGAGAGAGCAGTTCTTC. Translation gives CASSLGPASGREQFF.

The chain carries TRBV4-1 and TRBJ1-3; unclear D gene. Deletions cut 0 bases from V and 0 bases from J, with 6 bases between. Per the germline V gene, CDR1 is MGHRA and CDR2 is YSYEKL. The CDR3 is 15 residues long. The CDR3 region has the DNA TGCGCCAGCAGCCAAGAAACAAACTCTGGAAACACCATATATTTT. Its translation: CASSQETNSGNTIYF.

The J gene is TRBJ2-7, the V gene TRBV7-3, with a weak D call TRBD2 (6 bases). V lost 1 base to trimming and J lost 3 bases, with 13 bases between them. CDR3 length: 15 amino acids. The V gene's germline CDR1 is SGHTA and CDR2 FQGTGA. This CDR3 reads CASSLRAGWDYEQYF. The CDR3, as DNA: TGTGCCAGCAGCTTAAGGGCGGGGTGGGACTACGAGCAGTACTTC.

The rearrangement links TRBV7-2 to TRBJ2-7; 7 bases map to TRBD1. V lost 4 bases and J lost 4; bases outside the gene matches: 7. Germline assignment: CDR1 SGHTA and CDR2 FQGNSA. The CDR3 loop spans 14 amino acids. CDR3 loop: CASSSGSGGYEQYF. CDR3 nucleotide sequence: TGTGCCAGCAGCTCCGGGTCAGGGGGTTACGAGCAGTACTTC.